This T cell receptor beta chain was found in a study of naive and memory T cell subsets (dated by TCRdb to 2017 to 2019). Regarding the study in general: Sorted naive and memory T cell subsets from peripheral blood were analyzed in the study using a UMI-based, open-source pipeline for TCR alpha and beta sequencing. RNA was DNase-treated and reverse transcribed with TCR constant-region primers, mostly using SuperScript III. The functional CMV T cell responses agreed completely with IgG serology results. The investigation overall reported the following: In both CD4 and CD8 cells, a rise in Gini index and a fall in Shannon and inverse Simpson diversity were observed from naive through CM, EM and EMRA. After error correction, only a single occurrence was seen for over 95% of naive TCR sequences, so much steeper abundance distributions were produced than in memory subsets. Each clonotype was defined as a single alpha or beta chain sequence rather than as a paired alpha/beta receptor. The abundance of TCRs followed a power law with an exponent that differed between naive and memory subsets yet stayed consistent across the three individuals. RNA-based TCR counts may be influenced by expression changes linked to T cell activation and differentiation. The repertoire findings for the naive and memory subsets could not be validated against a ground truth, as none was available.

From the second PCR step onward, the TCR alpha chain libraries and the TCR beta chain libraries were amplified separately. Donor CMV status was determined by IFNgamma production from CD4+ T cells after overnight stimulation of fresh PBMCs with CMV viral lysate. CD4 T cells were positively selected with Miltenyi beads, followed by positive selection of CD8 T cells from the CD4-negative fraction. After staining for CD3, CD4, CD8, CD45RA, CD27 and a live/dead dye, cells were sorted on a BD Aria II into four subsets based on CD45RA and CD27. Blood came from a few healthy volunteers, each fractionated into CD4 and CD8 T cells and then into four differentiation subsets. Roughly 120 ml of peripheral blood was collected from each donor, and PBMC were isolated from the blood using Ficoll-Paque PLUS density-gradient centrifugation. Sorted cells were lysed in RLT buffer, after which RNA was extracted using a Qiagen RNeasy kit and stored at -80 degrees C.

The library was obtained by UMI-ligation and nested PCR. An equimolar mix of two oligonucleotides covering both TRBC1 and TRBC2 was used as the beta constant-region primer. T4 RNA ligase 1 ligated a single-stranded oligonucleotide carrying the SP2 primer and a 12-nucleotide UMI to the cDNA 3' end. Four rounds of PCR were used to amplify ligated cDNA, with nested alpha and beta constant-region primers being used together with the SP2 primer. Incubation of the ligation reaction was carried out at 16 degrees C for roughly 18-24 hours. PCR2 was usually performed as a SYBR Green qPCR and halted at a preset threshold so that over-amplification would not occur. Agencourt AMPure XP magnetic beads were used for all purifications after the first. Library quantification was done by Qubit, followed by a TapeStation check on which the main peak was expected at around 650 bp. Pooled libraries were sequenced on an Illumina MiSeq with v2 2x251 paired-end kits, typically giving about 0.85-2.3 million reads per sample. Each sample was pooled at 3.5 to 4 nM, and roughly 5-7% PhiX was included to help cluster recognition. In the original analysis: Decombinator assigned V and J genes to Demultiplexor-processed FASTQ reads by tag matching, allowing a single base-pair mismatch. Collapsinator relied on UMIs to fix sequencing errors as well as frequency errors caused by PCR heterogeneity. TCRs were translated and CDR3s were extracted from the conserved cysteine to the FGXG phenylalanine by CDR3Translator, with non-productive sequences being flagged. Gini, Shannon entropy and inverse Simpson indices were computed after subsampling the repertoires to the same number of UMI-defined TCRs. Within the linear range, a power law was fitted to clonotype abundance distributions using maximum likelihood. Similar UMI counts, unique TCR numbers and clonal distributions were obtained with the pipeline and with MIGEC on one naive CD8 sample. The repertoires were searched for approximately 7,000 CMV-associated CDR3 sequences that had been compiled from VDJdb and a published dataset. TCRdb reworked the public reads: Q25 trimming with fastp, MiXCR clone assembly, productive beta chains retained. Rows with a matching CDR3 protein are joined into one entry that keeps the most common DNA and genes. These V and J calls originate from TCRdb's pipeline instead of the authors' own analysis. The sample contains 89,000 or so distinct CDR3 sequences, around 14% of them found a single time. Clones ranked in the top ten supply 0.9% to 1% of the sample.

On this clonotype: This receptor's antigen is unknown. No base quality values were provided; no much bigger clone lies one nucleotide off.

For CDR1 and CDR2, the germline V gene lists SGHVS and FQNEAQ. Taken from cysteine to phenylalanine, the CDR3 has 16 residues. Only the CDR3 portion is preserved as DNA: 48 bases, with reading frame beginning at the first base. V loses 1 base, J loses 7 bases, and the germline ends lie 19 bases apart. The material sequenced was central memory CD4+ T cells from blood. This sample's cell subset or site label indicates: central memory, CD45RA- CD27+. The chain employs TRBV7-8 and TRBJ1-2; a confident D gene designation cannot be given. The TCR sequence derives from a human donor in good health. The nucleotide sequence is TGTGCCAGCAGCTTAGTAGGGTCCGGGCAGGTGGCTGGCTACACCTTC. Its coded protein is CASSLVGSGQVAGYTF.